The 28 T cell receptor beta chains below were found in one sample sequenced in a study of T-cell memory formation after mild COVID-19. MiXCR was run by TCRdb on the 5' RACE reads, yielding one entry per CDR3 protein. The table lists about 560,000 distinct CDR3 sequences, 15% to 20% of them singletons. Source material: PBMCs or a T cell subset sorted from them (not recorded which). The receptors here all came from an adult woman who had mild COVID-19 (a few samples of this study predate the infection). Cell type and time point are not known.

The rearrangement uses TRBV20-1 and TRBJ1-2; 8 bases are a match to TRBD1. CDR1 DFQATT and CDR2 SNEGSKA come from the germline V gene (reference sequence). The V gene end was trimmed by 6 bases and the J gene end by 3 bases; junction bases not matched to a gene: 12. The CDR3 extends over 15 amino acids. The CDR3 coding sequence is TGCAGTGCCGGGGATGGCAGGGGGCTTTACTATGGCTACACCTTC. As protein: CSAGDGRGLYYGYTF.

The chain is built from TRBV28 and TRBJ1-5; 8 nucleotides align to TRBD1. The CDR3 is made up of 18 amino acids. The trim removed 3 bases at V and 1 base at J, leaving 11 bases unmatched. CDR1 and CDR2 from the germline V gene are MDHEN and SYDVKM. The CDR3 DNA reads as TGTGCCAGCAGTTTCCAGGGGGCGGCTTCGGGGAGCAATCAGCCCCAGCATTTT. It specifies CASSFQGAASGSNQPQHF.

The chain has TRBV29-1 and TRBJ2-6; D remains unclear. V was trimmed by 3 bases and J by 2 bases, leaving 5 bases between them. CDR1 and CDR2 from the germline V gene are SQVTM and ANQGSEA. The CDR3 contains 13 residues. This CDR3 is CSVEGTGANVLTF. Here the CDR3 DNA reads TGCAGCGTTGAGGGCACTGGGGCCAACGTCCTGACTTTC.

The chain carries TRBV12-3 or TRBV12-4 and TRBJ1-2; D not certain. CDR3 length: 13 residues. V was shortened by 1 base and J by 11 bases, with 14 bases between the two germline ends. This CDR3 is CASSLGEHRGYTF. The CDR3 DNA reads as TGTGCCAGCAGTTTAGGAGAACATCGGGGATACACCTTC.

The chain uses TRBV13 and TRBJ1-2, with 7 bases that match TRBD1. J gave up 5 bases and V 4 bases, and 7 bases lay outside the gene matches. CDR1 is PRHDT and CDR2 is FYEKMQ in the germline V gene (reference sequence). CDR3 size: 14 residues. CDR3 nucleotides: TGTGCCAGCAGCTCGACAGGGTTTGGATATGGCTACACCTTC. It is translated as CASSSTGFGYGYTF.

In this sample, this clonotype turned up a few times. CDR3 sequence (DNA): TGCGCCAGCAGCTTGGGCAGGGATTCCAGGAGCTCCTACGAGCAGTACTTC. As protein: CASSLGRDSRSSYEQYF. This rearrangement joins TRBV5-1 to TRBJ2-7; possibly TRBD1 for D (5 bases). The CDR3 has 17 residues. V lost 0 bases and J lost 0, with 16 bases in between. CDR1 SGHRS and CDR2 YFSETQ come from the germline V gene.

The rearrangement uses TRBV29-1 and TRBJ2-3; D is unclear. The CDR3 sequence is 13 residues long. CDR1 is SQVTM, CDR2 ANQGSEA, per germline. Trimming took 3 bases from V and 2 from J, leaving 9 bases between them. The CDR3 coding sequence is TGCAGCGTTGACCTGGGGAACACAGATACGCAGTATTTT. Residues: CSVDLGNTDTQYF.

Many counts were recorded for this clonotype. The chain recombines TRBV5-1 with TRBJ1-1; 7 bases are shared with TRBD1. The CDR3 spans 15 residues. Trimming took 3 bases from V and 4 from J; bases not matched to a gene: 9. Germline loops: CDR1 SGHRS, CDR2 YFSETQ. CDR3 coding DNA: TGCGCCAGCAGCTCCCTGATCCGGGACAGCACTGAAGCTTTCTTT. Translation: CASSSLIRDSTEAFF. The whole variable domain, filled in from reference TRBV5-1 and TRBJ1-1, reads KAGVTQTPRYLIKTRGQQVTLSCSPISGHRSVSWYQQTPGQGLQFLFEYFSETQRNKGNFPGRFSGRQFSNSRSEMNVSTLELGDSALYLCASSSLIRDSTEAFFGQGTRLTVV.

This rearrangement joins TRBV7-9 to TRBJ2-7; D is unresolved. With 5 bases removed from V and 3 bases from J, the gap between germline ends came to 17 bases. Germline V CDR1 and CDR2: SEHNR, FQNEAQ (reference sequence). The CDR3 loop spans 15 amino acids. The CDR3 coding sequence is TGTGCCAGCAGCGGGGAAGGTTCAGGTTACTACGAGCAGTACTTC. This translates into CASSGEGSGYYEQYF.

The chain joins TRBV9 to TRBJ2-1; 8 bases are shared with TRBD1. With 4 bases clipped from V and 0 bases from J, the junction kept 3 bases outside the gene matches. CDR1 and CDR2 (germline): SGDLS, YYNGEE. The CDR3 totals 15 residues. The CDR3 here is CASSPRGPSYNEQFF. As DNA, the CDR3 is TGTGCCAGCAGCCCCAGGGGGCCCTCCTACAATGAGCAGTTCTTC.

The CDR3, as DNA: TGTGCCAGCAGCTTAACGCCCCGGGGCACTGAAGCTTTCTTT. Its protein is CASSLTPRGTEAFF. The J gene is TRBJ1-1, the V gene TRBV7-2; the D is unclear. The CDR3 totals 14 residues. V gave up 2 bases and J gave up 4 bases, with 11 bases separating them. Germline CDR1 SGHTA, CDR2 FQGNSA.

This clonotype occurred many times. This chain links TRBV20-1 with TRBJ2-3; a possible D gene is TRBD2 (7 bases). Trimming pared 5 bases from V and 6 bases from J, leaving 24 bases between. Germline CDR1 and CDR2: DFQATT and SNEGSKA (reference sequence). CDR3 size: 16 residues. The CDR3 sequence is CSASPAEGGHGDTQYF. CDR3 DNA sequence: TGCAGTGCTTCCCCCGCGGAGGGGGGGCACGGGGATACGCAGTATTTT.

The rearrangement joins TRBV25-1 to TRBJ2-7; possibly TRBD1 for D (6 bases). Trimming left V 3 bases short and J 6 bases short, with 6 bases between. The CDR3 loop spans 11 amino acids. The germline V gene has CDR1 MGHDK and CDR2 SYGVNS. This chain's CDR3 is CASSEGAEQYF. The CDR3 coding sequence is TGTGCCAGCAGTGAGGGGGCCGAGCAGTACTTC.

The chain employs TRBV18 and TRBJ2-5; unclear D gene. V lost 2 bases, J lost 1 base, and 5 bases lay in between. The CDR3 runs to 13 residues. Germline V CDR1 and CDR2: KGHSH, LQKENI. The CDR3 DNA reads as TGTGCCAGCTCACCATCGGTCCAAGAGACCCAGTACTTC. Its translation is CASSPSVQETQYF.

The chain recombines TRBV29-1 with TRBJ2-7; the match to TRBD1 covers 9 bases. V dropped 6 bases and J dropped 0; count of bases not matched to a gene: 3. Germline V gene lookup returns CDR1 SQVTM and CDR2 ANQGSEA. The CDR3 runs to 13 residues. In DNA, the CDR3 is TGCAGCGTCCGACAGGGGGGCTCCTACGAGCAGTACTTC. It translates to CSVRQGGSYEQYF.

The chain is built from TRBV4-1 and TRBJ2-2, with 8 bases matching TRBD2. The CDR3 runs to 16 residues. V was clipped by 1 base and J by 6 bases; unmatched bases: 7. Germline CDR1 reads MGHRA; CDR2 reads YSYEKL. The CDR3 spells CASSQVGLAGAGELFF. DNA of the CDR3: TGCGCCAGCAGCCAAGTAGGACTAGCTGGCGCCGGGGAGCTGTTTTTT.

V and J are TRBV4-2 and TRBJ2-1; D remains unclear. This CDR3 comprises 14 residues. Trimming pared 0 bases from V and 3 bases from J, leaving 6 bases between. The V gene's germline CDR1 is LGHNA and CDR2 YNFKEQ. This chain's CDR3 is CASSQDLDYNEQFF. CDR3 DNA: TGTGCCAGCAGCCAAGATCTAGACTACAATGAGCAGTTCTTC.

V usage is TRBV20-1 and J usage is TRBJ1-2; D gene uncertain. Per germline, CDR1 DFQATT and CDR2 SNEGSKA (reference sequence). V was cut by 3 bases and J by 8 bases, with 10 bases left in between. This CDR3 has 11 amino acids. CDR3 nucleotides: TGCAGTGCTAGGGTCCTGCGAGGCTACACCTTC. Encoded protein: CSARVLRGYTF.

This rearrangement joins TRBV4-1 to TRBJ1-2; D unresolved. Germline-derived CDR1 and CDR2 are MGHRA and YSYEKL. This CDR3 contains 14 residues. The ends were cut back, 3 bases at V and 0 bases at J, with 8 bases in the middle. The CDR3, as DNA: TGCGCCAGCAGCCAGGACCGAGCTAACTATGGCTACACCTTC. Residues: CASSQDRANYGYTF.

The chain links TRBV4-1 to TRBJ2-1; tentative D call: TRBD2 (6 bases). The germline gives CDR1 MGHRA, CDR2 YSYEKL. The V and J ends lost 1 base and 7 bases respectively, with 14 bases between them. This CDR3 contains 15 residues. The chain's CDR3 is CASSQGIAERNEQFF. The CDR3 DNA is TGCGCCAGCAGCCAAGGGATAGCGGAACGTAATGAGCAGTTCTTC.

The chain combines TRBV6-1 with TRBJ2-7, with D perhaps matching TRBD1 or TRBD2 (7 bases each). The CDR3 runs to 14 residues. Germline values: CDR1 MNHNS, CDR2 SASEGT. Trimming took 5 bases from V and 6 from J, leaving 17 bases between them. The CDR3: CASSWTGGGAEQYF. The CDR3 DNA reads TGTGCCAGCAGTTGGACAGGAGGGGGGGCCGAGCAGTACTTC.

The CDR3 is CASSPLSTQDRYGYTF. Here the CDR3 DNA reads TGTGCCAGCTCACCACTCTCTACACAGGACCGATATGGCTACACCTTC. The chain joins TRBV18 to TRBJ1-2; the D gene is possibly TRBD1 (5 bases). The ends were cut back, 1 base at V and 5 bases at J, with 17 bases in the middle. CDR3 length: 16 amino acids. Germline V gives CDR1 KGHSH, CDR2 LQKENI.

The genes are TRBV24-1 and TRBJ2-3; 8 bases agree with TRBD2. The CDR3 is 16 residues long. Germline V lookup: CDR1 KGHDR, CDR2 SFDVKD. V lost 4 bases and J lost 2; bases outside the gene matches: 7. CDR3 nucleotide sequence: TGTGCCACCAGTGACCCTACTAGCGGTCACACAGATACGCAGTATTTT. Translated, it gives CATSDPTSGHTDTQYF.

A few counts support this clonotype. The chain carries TRBV6-2 or TRBV6-3 and TRBJ2-5; 7 bases map to TRBD2. J lost 5 bases, V lost 4 bases, and 16 bases had no gene match. CDR3 size: 17 residues. Germline CDR1 is MNHEY and CDR2 is SVGEGT. The CDR3 spells CASSSLGAGPLEETQYF. In nucleotides, the CDR3 is TGTGCCAGCAGTTCCCTTGGAGCGGGGCCACTGGAGGAGACCCAGTACTTC.

This clonotype was seen a few times. The DNA for the CDR3 is TGTGCCAGCAGCCAAGGACAGGGGGCGAGGACTAACTATGGCTACACCTTC. Protein sequence: CASSQGQGARTNYGYTF. The rearrangement joins TRBV3-1 to TRBJ1-2; 10 positions match TRBD1. CDR1 LGHDT and CDR2 YNNKEL come from the germline V gene (reference sequence). The CDR3 is 17 residues long. Unmatched junction bases numbered 5, after V lost 1 base and J lost 0 bases.

The chain recombines TRBV4-1 with TRBJ1-1; 9 bases are a match to TRBD1. Germline V gene lookup returns CDR1 MGHRA and CDR2 YSYEKL. The J segment lost 4 bases and the V segment lost 4 bases, leaving 13 bases of the junction unmatched. The CDR3 is made up of 17 amino acids. CDR3 coding DNA: TGCGCCAGCAGCCCGGTCCGGGACAGGGTTTATGGCACTGAAGCTTTCTTT. It specifies CASSPVRDRVYGTEAFF.

The rearrangement joins TRBV5-1 to TRBJ2-3, with TRBD2 identical over 10 bases. V dropped 0 bases and J dropped 4; count of bases not matched to a gene: 11. CDR3 size: 18 residues. CDR1 is SGHRS, CDR2 YFSETQ, per germline. The CDR3 nucleotides are TGCGCCAGCAGCTTGGTGTTGGCTAGCGGGAGCGGGGCAGATACGCAGTATTTT. This codes for CASSLVLASGSGADTQYF.

In its sample, this clonotype was seen a few times. The chain links TRBV7-9 to TRBJ2-7, with D tentatively TRBD1 (6 bases). The germline V and J ends were trimmed by 4 bases and 2 bases, with 18 bases remaining between them. This CDR3 region has 16 residues. Germline CDR1 is SEHNR and CDR2 is FQNEAQ (reference sequence). The CDR3 sequence: CASSSTDRITAYEQYF. The CDR3 nucleotides read TGTGCCAGCAGCTCGACTGACAGGATAACCGCCTACGAGCAGTACTTC.